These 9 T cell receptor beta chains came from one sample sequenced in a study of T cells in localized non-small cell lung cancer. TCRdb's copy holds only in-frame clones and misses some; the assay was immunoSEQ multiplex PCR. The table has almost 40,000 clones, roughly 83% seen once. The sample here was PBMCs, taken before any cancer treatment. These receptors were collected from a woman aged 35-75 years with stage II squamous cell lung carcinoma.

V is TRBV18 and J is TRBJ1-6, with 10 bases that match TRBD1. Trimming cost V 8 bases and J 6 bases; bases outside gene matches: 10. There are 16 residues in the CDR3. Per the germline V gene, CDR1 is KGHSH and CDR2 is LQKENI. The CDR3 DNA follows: TGTGCCAGCAATTCCGGGACAGGGGTTAGTAATTCACCCCTCCACTTT. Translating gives CASNSGTGVSNSPLHF.

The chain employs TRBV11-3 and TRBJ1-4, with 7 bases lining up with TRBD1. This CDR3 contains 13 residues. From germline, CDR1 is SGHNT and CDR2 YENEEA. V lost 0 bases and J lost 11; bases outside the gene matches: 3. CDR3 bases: TGTGCCAGCAGCTTAGAATTGGGACAGAAACTGTTTTTT. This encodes CASSLELGQKLFF.

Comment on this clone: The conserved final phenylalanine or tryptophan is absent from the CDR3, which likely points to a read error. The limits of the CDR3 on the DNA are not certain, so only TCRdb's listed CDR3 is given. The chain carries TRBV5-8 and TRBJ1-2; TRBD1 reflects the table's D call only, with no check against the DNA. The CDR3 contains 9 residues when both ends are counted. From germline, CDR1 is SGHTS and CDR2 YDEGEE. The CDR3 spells CASSLQGDT.

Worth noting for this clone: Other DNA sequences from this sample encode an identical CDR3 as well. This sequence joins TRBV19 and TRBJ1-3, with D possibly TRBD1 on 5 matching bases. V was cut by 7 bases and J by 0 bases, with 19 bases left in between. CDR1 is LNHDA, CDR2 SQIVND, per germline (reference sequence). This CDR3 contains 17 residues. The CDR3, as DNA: TGTGCCAGTACCGATCGGCAGGGCTCATTCTCTGGAAACACCATATATTTT. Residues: CASTDRQGSFSGNTIYF.

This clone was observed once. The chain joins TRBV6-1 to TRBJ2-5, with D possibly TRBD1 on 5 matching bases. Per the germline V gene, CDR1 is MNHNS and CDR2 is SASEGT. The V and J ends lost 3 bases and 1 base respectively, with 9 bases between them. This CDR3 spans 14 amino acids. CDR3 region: CASSDTGFQETQYF. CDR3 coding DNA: TGTGCCAGCAGTGATACAGGCTTCCAAGAGACCCAGTACTTC.

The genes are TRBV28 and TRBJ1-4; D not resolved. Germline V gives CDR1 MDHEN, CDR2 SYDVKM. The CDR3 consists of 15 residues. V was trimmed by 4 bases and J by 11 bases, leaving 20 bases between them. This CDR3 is CASSSPRLRWPKLFF. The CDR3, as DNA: TGTGCCAGCAGTTCGCCCCGCCTCCGTTGGCCCAAACTGTTTTTT.

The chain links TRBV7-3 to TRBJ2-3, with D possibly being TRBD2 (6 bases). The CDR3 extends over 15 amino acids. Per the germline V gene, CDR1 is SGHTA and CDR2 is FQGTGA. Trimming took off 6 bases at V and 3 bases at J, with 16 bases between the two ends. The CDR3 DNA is TGTGCCAGCAGTTCCATCGGGGGAGGAACAGATACGCAGTATTTT. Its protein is CASSSIGGGTDTQYF.

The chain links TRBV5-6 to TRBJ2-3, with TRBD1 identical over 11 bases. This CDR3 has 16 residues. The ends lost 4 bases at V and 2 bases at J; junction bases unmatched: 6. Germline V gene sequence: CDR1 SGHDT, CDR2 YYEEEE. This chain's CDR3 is CASSPGQGAFTDTQYF. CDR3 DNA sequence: TGTGCCAGCAGCCCCGGACAGGGGGCCTTCACAGATACGCAGTATTTT.

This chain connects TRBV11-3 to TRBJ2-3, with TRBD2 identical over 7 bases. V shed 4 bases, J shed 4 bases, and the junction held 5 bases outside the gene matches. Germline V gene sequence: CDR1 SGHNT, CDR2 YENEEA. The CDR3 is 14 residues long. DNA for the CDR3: TGTGCCAGCAGCTGGGACTATCGACCAGATACGCAGTATTTT. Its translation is CASSWDYRPDTQYF. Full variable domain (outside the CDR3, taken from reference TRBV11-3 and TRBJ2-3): EAGVVQSPRYKIIEKKQPVAFWCNPISGHNTLYWYLQNLGQGPELLIRYENEEAVDDSQLPKDRFSAERLKGVDSTLKIQPAELGDSAVYLCASSWDYRPDTQYFGPGTRLTVL.